This entry is about one T cell receptor beta chain. What it recognizes is unknown. CDR1 is LNHDA, CDR2 SQIVND, per germline (reference sequence). This CDR3 is built from 16 residues. V was clipped by 5 bases and J by 6 bases; unmatched bases: 8. The data originate from a study of vaccination effects on CD4 cells after COVID-19. When less than 11 days of culture had elapsed, CD4+ T cells were isolated. The data were produced by immunoSEQ multiplex PCR, yet TCRdb's version contains in-frame clones alone and is incomplete. The sample contains tens of thousands of clones, 70% to 85% of which appear only once.

This specimen consisted of CD4+ T cells from PBMCs cultured without peptide, obtained before COVID-19 vaccination. The rearrangement uses TRBV19 and TRBJ1-5, with 12 bases matching TRBD1. The sequence came from a human donor who had a prior SARS-CoV-2 infection. The CDR3 spells CASSPGDRGQGQPQHF. The CDR3 region has the DNA TGTGCCAGTAGTCCCGGGGACAGGGGGCAGGGTCAGCCCCAGCATTTT.